This TCR beta chain was recorded in a study of human T cells and chemical hapten exposure. Sample time point: patch test 1, 2 weeks after DPC sensitization. Specified treatment: therapeutic diphenylcyclopropenone sensitization with weekly scalp DPC. Points from the study as a whole: PT1 expanded TCR counts and patch test score were linked, and their correlation was positive.

MiXCR, run by TCRdb on the RACE reads, gives a single entry per CDR3 protein. The top ten hold less than 2.5% of the sample, which has 100,000 or so distinct CDR3 sequences, about 10% seen once. The CDR3 spans 14 residues. V lost 4 bases to trimming and J lost 4 bases, with 8 bases between them. The V gene's germline CDR1 is SEHNR and CDR2 FQNEAQ (reference sequence). This clonotype was observed a handful of times. The antigen remains undetermined. The source was whole blood, collected in connection with sensitization to the hapten diphenylcyclopropenone (DPC). This sequence joins TRBV7-9 and TRBJ2-6; no firm D call. The sequence came from a middle-aged man with alopecia areata. Some clones in this sample may be carry-over from other donors' samples. CDR3 residues: CASSSNPGANVLTF. CDR3 bases: TGTGCCAGCAGCTCCAATCCCGGGGCCAACGTCCTGACTTTC.